The 21 T cell receptor beta chains listed next were all sequenced from one sample in a study of cytomegalovirus exposure and HLA in healthy donors. Amplification used 60 Vbeta primers and 13 Jbeta primers. The repertoire was sequenced with immunoSEQ multiplex PCR; TCRdb's copy has only in-frame clones and lacks some. Among more than 95,000 clones, over 65% were seen once, and the ten largest hold 1.5% to 2%. The sample taken for sequencing was PBMCs. These TCRs come from a woman between 35 and 50 years old in good health and CMV-seronegative.

The chain has TRBV7-2 and TRBJ2-3, with D perhaps TRBD2 (5 bases). V dropped 1 base and J dropped 5 bases, with 13 bases sitting between them. Germline-derived CDR1 and CDR2 are SGHTA and FQGNSA. CDR3 length: 15 residues. The CDR3 is CASSLVTTAVDTQYF. DNA for the CDR3: TGTGCCAGCAGCTTAGTAACAACAGCGGTAGATACGCAGTATTTT.

V usage is TRBV28 and J usage is TRBJ1-2; D is ambiguous. The CDR3 covers 15 residues. Germline V gene data show CDR1 as MDHEN and CDR2 as SYDVKM. The ends were cut back, 6 bases at V and 6 bases at J, with 20 bases in the middle. The CDR3 bases are TGTGCCAGCAGCTTAACCCTTCTAAAACCTCATGGCTACACCTTC. Translating it yields CASSLTLLKPHGYTF.

The CDR3 region has the DNA TGTGCCAGTAGAGCGGGCTATGGCTACACCTTC. This codes for CASRAGYGYTF. The genes are TRBV19 and TRBJ1-2; D call uncertain. The CDR3 has 11 amino acids. The V end was cut by 6 bases, the J end by 4 bases, with 6 bases between. Germline V gives CDR1 LNHDA, CDR2 SQIVND (reference sequence).

The chain employs TRBV6-4 and TRBJ2-2; D not resolved. This CDR3 contains 13 residues. Germline V gene data show CDR1 as MRHNA and CDR2 as SNTAGT. Trimming removed 4 bases at V and 1 base at J, with 4 bases between. CDR3 loop: CASSAGNTGELFF. The DNA of the CDR3 is TGTGCCAGCAGTGCAGGGAACACCGGGGAGCTGTTTTTT.

The V call is TRBV18, the J call TRBJ2-4; TRBD2 might be the D (6 bases). The V end was cut by 0 bases, the J end by 8 bases, with 14 bases between. Germline CDR1 is KGHSH and CDR2 is LQKENI. CDR3 length: 15 residues. The CDR3 DNA follows: TGTGCCAGCTCACCACCGGCTACTGGCGGGGACATTCAGTACTTC. This sequence encodes CASSPPATGGDIQYF.

The genes are TRBV7-3 and TRBJ1-2; 7 bases map to TRBD1. CDR1 and CDR2 from the germline V gene are SGHTA and FQGTGA. The CDR3 extends over 15 amino acids. V lost 0 bases to trimming and J lost 6 bases; unmatched junction nucleotides: 7. As DNA, the CDR3 is TGTGCCAGCAGCTTAACAGGGGGCGGGATCGATGGCTACACCTTC. As protein: CASSLTGGGIDGYTF.

V is TRBV7-9 and J is TRBJ2-5; 10 bases line up with TRBD1. The CDR3 consists of 14 residues. With 3 bases clipped from V and 6 bases from J, the junction kept 4 bases outside the gene matches. CDR1 and CDR2 (germline): SEHNR, FQNEAQ (reference sequence). CDR3 protein: CASSFDRGLKTQYF. The CDR3 nucleotides are TGTGCCAGCAGCTTTGACAGGGGGCTGAAGACCCAGTACTTC. The complete variable domain, with remaining parts taken from reference TRBV7-9 and TRBJ2-5, reads DTGVSQNPRHKITKRGQNVTFRCDPISEHNRLYWYRQTLGQGPEFLTYFQNEAQLEKSRLLSDRFSAERPKGSFSTLEIQRTEQGDSAMYLCASSFDRGLKTQYFGPGTRLLVL.

The V gene is TRBV9, the J gene TRBJ2-2; D unresolved. CDR3 length: 14 residues. V was pared by 4 bases and J by 5 bases, with 12 bases between. Germline V gene lookup returns CDR1 SGDLS and CDR2 YYNGEE. CDR3 bases: TGTGCCAGCAGCCCATTTTGGGCGACCGGGGAGCTGTTTTTT. Its protein product is CASSPFWATGELFF. Variable domain in full (rest from reference TRBV9 and TRBJ2-2): DSGVTQTPKHLITATGQRVTLRCSPRSGDLSVYWYQQSLDQGLQFLIQYYNGEERAKGNILERFSAQQFPDLHSELNLSSLELGDSALYFCASSPFWATGELFFGEGSRLTVL.

J is TRBJ2-6 and V is TRBV6-6; a weak D match, TRBD2 (6 bases). Looked up from germline, CDR1 is MNHNY and CDR2 is SVGAGI (reference sequence). Between the trimmed V and J ends, which lost 1 base and 0 bases, there was a span of 7 bases. The CDR3 consists of 16 residues. CDR3 bases: TGTGCCAGCAGTTACTGGAGGGGCTCTGGGGCCAACGTCCTGACTTTC. Amino acid sequence: CASSYWRGSGANVLTF.

The chain links TRBV5-6 to TRBJ1-3; no definite D call. V lost 2 bases, J lost 7 bases, and 13 bases lay in between. This CDR3 has 14 amino acids. Looked up from germline, CDR1 is SGHDT and CDR2 is YYEEEE. The CDR3 region is CASSFLQSENTIYF. The CDR3 DNA reads as TGTGCCAGCAGCTTTTTACAGTCAGAGAACACCATATATTTT. Drawing the rest from reference TRBV5-6 and TRBJ1-3, the complete variable domain is DAGVTQSPTHLIKTRGQQVTLRCSPKSGHDTVSWYQQALGQGPQFIFQYYEEEERQRGNFPDRFSGHQFPNYSSELNVNALLLGDSALYLCASSFLQSENTIYFGEGSWLTVV.

This chain links TRBV7-2 with TRBJ1-1; D uncertain. Germline loops: CDR1 SGHTA, CDR2 FQGNSA. Deletions cut 4 bases from V and 1 base from J, with 10 bases between. The CDR3 runs to 14 residues. The CDR3 loop is CASSSLFRNTEAFF. DNA of the CDR3: TGTGCCAGCAGCTCCCTTTTCCGGAACACTGAAGCTTTCTTT.

The chain employs TRBV27 and TRBJ2-7; 8 nucleotides match TRBD1. Trimming cost V 7 bases and J 3 bases; bases outside gene matches: 8. CDR1 MNHEY and CDR2 SMNVEV come from the germline V gene (reference sequence). This CDR3 contains 14 residues. The CDR3 spells CASNLGQADYEQYF. CDR3 DNA: TGTGCCAGCAATTTGGGACAGGCCGACTACGAGCAGTACTTC.

The chain links TRBV28 to TRBJ2-1; D is possibly TRBD2 (5 bases). With 6 bases removed from V and 9 bases from J, the gap between germline ends came to 12 bases. CDR1 is MDHEN, CDR2 SYDVKM, per germline. This CDR3 comprises 12 residues. CDR3 in DNA: TGTGCCAGCAGGGCCGGGATTTTTGAGCAGTTCTTC. The encoded protein is CASRAGIFEQFF.

This chain links TRBV4-3 with TRBJ1-2, with D possibly matching TRBD1 (6 bases). Trimming stripped 0 bases from V and 5 bases from J, with 16 bases between. The length of the CDR3 is 16 residues. Germline V gives CDR1 LGHNA, CDR2 YSLEER. CDR3 protein: CASSQDNLQGYYGYTF. CDR3 bases: TGCGCCAGCAGCCAAGATAATCTACAGGGTTATTATGGCTACACCTTC.

The chain joins TRBV6-5 to TRBJ1-4; D is unclear. Germline values: CDR1 MNHEY, CDR2 SVGAGI. This CDR3 spans 12 amino acids. With 2 bases removed from V and 11 bases from J, the gap between germline ends came to 9 bases. The CDR3 sequence: CASSYQGGKLFF. CDR3 bases: TGTGCCAGCAGTTACCAAGGAGGGAAACTGTTTTTT.

V is TRBV19 and J is TRBJ2-7; D may be TRBD1 (6 bases). CDR1 is LNHDA, CDR2 SQIVND, per germline (reference sequence). CDR3 length: 14 residues. V was pared by 4 bases and J by 3 bases, with 13 bases between. The CDR3 is CASSTRGQGYEQYF. The CDR3 coding sequence is TGTGCCAGTAGTACCAGGGGTCAAGGCTACGAGCAGTACTTC.

The chain combines TRBV30 with TRBJ2-5; TRBD1 is a possible D gene (5 bases). Trimming cost V 3 bases and J 1 base, with 15 bases left between them. Germline V gene data show CDR1 as GTSNPN and CDR2 as SVGIG (reference sequence). The CDR3 contains 15 residues. The CDR3 spells CAWRGLTDVQETQYF. CDR3 nucleotide sequence: TGTGCCTGGAGGGGCCTGACAGACGTCCAAGAGACCCAGTACTTC.

This chain joins TRBV28 and TRBJ2-1; 10 positions match TRBD2. The CDR3 extends over 14 amino acids. V gave up 2 bases and J gave up 9 bases; unmatched junction bases: 4. Looked up from germline, CDR1 is MDHEN and CDR2 is SYDVKM. The CDR3 is CASSLLSGRGEQFF. CDR3 coding DNA: TGTGCCAGCAGTTTACTCAGCGGGAGGGGTGAGCAGTTCTTC.

This clone occurred a few times. The chain carries TRBV7-9 and TRBJ1-3; a possible D gene is TRBD1 (6 bases). CDR1 SEHNR and CDR2 FQNEAQ come from the germline V gene (reference sequence). Trimming removed 5 bases from V and 2 bases from J, with 10 bases in between. The CDR3 loop spans 14 amino acids. The chain's CDR3 is CASSPGQTGNTIYF. CDR3 nucleotides: TGTGCCAGCAGCCCAGGACAGACTGGAAACACCATATATTTT.

The chain recombines TRBV9 with TRBJ2-7, with 13 positions matching TRBD2. The CDR3 length is 14 residues. With V trimmed by 0 bases and J by 12 bases, 6 bases remained unmatched. Germline-derived CDR1 and CDR2 are SGDLS and YYNGEE. This CDR3 is CASSVEGTSGKVYF. The CDR3 bases are TGTGCCAGCAGCGTAGAAGGGACTAGCGGGAAGGTGTACTTC.

The chain links TRBV29-1 to TRBJ2-1, with 7 nucleotides matching TRBD1. The CDR3 is 18 amino acids. Trimming removed 0 bases from V and 0 bases from J; junction bases left unmatched: 11. Germline loops: CDR1 SQVTM, CDR2 ANQGSEA. DNA of the CDR3: TGCAGCGTTGAAGATCTTAGGACACAGGGGAGCTCCTACAATGAGCAGTTCTTC. Protein product: CSVEDLRTQGSSYNEQFF.